This section outlines one T cell receptor beta chain sequence together with its context. What it binds is not known. This record belongs to a study of T cell responses to AZD1222 COVID-19 vaccine. Whole-study findings and limits: After the peak T cell response, and only then, were repertoires sampled. Nearly half of spike-specific TCRs reportedly target unmutated variant regions. Clonal diversity may have been underestimated in mostly white British donors.

The protocol was immunoSEQ multiplex PCR, while the TCRdb copy is restricted to in-frame clones and leaves out a portion. This sample has approximately 140,000 clones, with about nine tenths found just once. The sequences come from peripheral blood, collected 28 days after the second AZD1222 dose. The clonotype was recovered from an adult who received the AZD1222 COVID-19 vaccine.

CDR3 region: CASSAPGEYNEQFF. For the CDR3, the DNA is TGTGCCAGCAGTGCCCCGGGTGAATACAATGAGCAGTTCTTC. The chain recombines TRBV25-1 with TRBJ2-1; D is uncertain. CDR1 and CDR2 (germline): MGHDK, SYGVNS. The CDR3 extends over 14 amino acids. With 4 bases removed from V and 4 bases from J, the gap between germline ends came to 11 bases. Using reference TRBV25-1 and TRBJ2-1 for the parts outside the CDR3, the full variable domain is EADIYQTPRYLVIGTGKKITLECSQTMGHDKMYWYQQDPGMELHLIHYSYGVNSTEKGDLSSESTVSRIRTEHFPLTLESARPSHTSQYLCASSAPGEYNEQFFGPGTRLTVL.